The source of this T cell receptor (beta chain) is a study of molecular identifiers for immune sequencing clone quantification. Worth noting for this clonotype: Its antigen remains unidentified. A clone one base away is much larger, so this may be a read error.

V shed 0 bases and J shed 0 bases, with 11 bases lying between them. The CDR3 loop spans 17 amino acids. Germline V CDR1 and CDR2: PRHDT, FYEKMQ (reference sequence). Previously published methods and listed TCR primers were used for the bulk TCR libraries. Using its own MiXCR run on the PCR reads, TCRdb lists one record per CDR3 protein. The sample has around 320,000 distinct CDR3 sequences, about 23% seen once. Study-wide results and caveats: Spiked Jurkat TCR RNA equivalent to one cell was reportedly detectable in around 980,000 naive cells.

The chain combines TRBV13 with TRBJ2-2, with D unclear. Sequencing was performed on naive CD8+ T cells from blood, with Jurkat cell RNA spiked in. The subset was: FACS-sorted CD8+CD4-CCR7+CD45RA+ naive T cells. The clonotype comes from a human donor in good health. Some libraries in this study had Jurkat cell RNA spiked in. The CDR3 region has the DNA TGTGCCAGCAGCTTAGGGGGCAGGTCACCGAACACCGGGGAGCTGTTTTTT. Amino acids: CASSLGGRSPNTGELFF.